This TCR beta chain derives from a study of blood T cell repertoires in COVID-19. V was pared by 4 bases and J by 4 bases, with 8 bases between. CDR1 is SQVTM and CDR2 is ANQGSEA in the germline V gene. The CDR3 totals 12 residues. Source study methods: Using reference gene primer amplification, nucleated cell counts were estimated. The assay was immunoSEQ multiplex PCR, and TCRdb's table has in-frame clones only and misses some. V and J calls and clone size are given by that table; D and trimming were obtained from the DNA. The sample consists of tens of thousands of clones, 75% to 85% of them appearing once.

The sequence was obtained from a human donor in a cohort sampled during active COVID-19. This chain links TRBV29-1 with TRBJ1-5; D is uncertain. The sequencing input was peripheral blood. The CDR3 DNA sequence: TGCAGCGTTGGTTCCCCAAATCAGCCCCAGCATTTT. It translates to CSVGSPNQPQHF.